Listed here is a single TCR beta chain. Its antigen is unknown. The sample comes from a study of CD8+ T cells in alopecia areata. Study findings and constraints: Resident alphabeta T cells of normal skin are also sequenced in scalp samples. Patients shared TCRs less clearly than mice did, possibly owing to HLA.

Alopecia areata patients provided lesional scalp punch biopsies and peripheral blood, both collected for the study. CD4+ and CD8+ T cells were sorted from PBMCs. In each case, RNA was isolated and then reverse transcribed into cDNA as the sequencing template. Sequenced by immunoSEQ multiplex PCR; TCRdb stores in-frame clones only, minus some. The data show roughly 170,000 clones, 59% seen once. Germline V gene data show CDR1 as SGHTA and CDR2 as FQGTGA. Between the trimmed V and J ends, which lost 5 bases and 1 base, there was a span of 8 bases. CDR3 length equals 13 residues. The chain employs TRBV7-3 and TRBJ2-5; the D gene could be TRBD1 or TRBD2 (5 bases each). The sequencing here drew on CD4+ T cells sorted from blood, taken at week 0. The clonotype was recovered from a human donor with alopecia areata. CDR3 DNA sequence: TGTGCCAGCAGCCCGGGACCCCAAGAGACCCAGTACTTC. It specifies CASSPGPQETQYF.